This T cell receptor beta chain was sequenced during a study of T cells after yellow fever vaccination. Study results and limitations: Within FACS-sorted repertoires, abundant clonotypes contaminating from the bulk population could be present. In post-booster samples, most primary-vaccination clones reappeared (approximately 97% CD4, 88% CD8).

V was pared by 5 bases and J by 5 bases, with 4 bases of the junction left unmatched. The CDR3 extends over 14 amino acids. Per the germline V gene, CDR1 is MNHNS and CDR2 is SASEGT. UMIs were added to TCR cDNA along with a universal primer site when it was made by 5'RACE template switching. Each CDR3 protein gets one entry after TCRdb re-called the 5' RACE reads with MiXCR. Found here are hundreds of thousands of distinct CDR3 sequences, 9% to 15% of them singletons; the top ten hold 14% to 15%. Comment on this clonotype: Antigen specificity is unknown.

This TCR was recovered from a man in his thirties or forties who received the YFV17D yellow fever vaccine. The sample was PBMCs, taken on the day of the yellow fever booster vaccination. This sequence joins TRBV6-1 and TRBJ1-5, with 9 bases fitting TRBD1. The CDR3 sequence: CASSRGQGDQPQHF. CDR3 in DNA: TGTGCCAGCAGTAGGGGACAGGGAGATCAGCCCCAGCATTTT.